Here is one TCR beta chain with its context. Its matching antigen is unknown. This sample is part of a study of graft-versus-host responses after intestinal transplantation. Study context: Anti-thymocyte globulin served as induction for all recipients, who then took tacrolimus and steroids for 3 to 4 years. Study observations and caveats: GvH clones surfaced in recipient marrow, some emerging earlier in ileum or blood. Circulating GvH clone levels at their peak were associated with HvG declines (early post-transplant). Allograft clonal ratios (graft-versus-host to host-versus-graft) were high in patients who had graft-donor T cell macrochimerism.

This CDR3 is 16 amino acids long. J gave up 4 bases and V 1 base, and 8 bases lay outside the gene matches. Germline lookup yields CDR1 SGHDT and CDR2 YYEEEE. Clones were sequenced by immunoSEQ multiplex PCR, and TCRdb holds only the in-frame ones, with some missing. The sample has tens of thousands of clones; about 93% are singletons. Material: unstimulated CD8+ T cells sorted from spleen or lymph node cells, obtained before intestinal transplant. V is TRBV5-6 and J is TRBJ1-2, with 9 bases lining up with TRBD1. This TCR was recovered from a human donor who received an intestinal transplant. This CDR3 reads CASSLTRQGVFYGYTF. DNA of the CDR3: TGTGCCAGCAGCTTGACCAGACAGGGGGTATTCTATGGCTACACCTTC.